This paragraph covers one TCR beta chain sequence. A multiplex PCR was run with 60 Vbeta primers and 13 Jbeta primers. Method: immunoSEQ multiplex PCR; TCRdb's copy keeps in-frame clones and lacks some. The sample has roughly 100,000 clones; 12% are singletons. This sample is drawn from a study of cytomegalovirus exposure and HLA in healthy donors. Material for sequencing was PBMCs. This receptor was identified in a man aged 35-49 years in good health and CMV-seropositive.

The CDR3 region has the DNA TGTGCCAGTAGTAACACACTGAACACTGAAGCTTTCTTT. Its protein is CASSNTLNTEAFF. The chain combines TRBV19 with TRBJ1-1; D remains ambiguous. Germline loops: CDR1 LNHDA, CDR2 SQIVND (reference sequence). CDR3 length: 13 amino acids. V was pared by 4 bases and J by 0 bases, with 6 bases between.